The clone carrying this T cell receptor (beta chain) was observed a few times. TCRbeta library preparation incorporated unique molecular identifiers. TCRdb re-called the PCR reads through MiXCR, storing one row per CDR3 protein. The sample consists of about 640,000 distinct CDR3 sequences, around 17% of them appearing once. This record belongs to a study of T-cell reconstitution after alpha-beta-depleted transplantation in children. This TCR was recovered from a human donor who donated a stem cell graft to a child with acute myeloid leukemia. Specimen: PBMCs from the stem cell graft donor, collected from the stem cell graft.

The CDR3 sequence: CASSPGGRSYGYTF. CDR3 nucleotide sequence: TGTGCCAGCAGTCCCGGCGGGAGAAGCTATGGCTACACCTTC. V and J are TRBV12-3 or TRBV12-4 and TRBJ1-2; no definite D call. CDR3 size: 14 residues. The V gene lost 5 bases and the J gene lost 4 bases, with 14 bases spanning the gap.